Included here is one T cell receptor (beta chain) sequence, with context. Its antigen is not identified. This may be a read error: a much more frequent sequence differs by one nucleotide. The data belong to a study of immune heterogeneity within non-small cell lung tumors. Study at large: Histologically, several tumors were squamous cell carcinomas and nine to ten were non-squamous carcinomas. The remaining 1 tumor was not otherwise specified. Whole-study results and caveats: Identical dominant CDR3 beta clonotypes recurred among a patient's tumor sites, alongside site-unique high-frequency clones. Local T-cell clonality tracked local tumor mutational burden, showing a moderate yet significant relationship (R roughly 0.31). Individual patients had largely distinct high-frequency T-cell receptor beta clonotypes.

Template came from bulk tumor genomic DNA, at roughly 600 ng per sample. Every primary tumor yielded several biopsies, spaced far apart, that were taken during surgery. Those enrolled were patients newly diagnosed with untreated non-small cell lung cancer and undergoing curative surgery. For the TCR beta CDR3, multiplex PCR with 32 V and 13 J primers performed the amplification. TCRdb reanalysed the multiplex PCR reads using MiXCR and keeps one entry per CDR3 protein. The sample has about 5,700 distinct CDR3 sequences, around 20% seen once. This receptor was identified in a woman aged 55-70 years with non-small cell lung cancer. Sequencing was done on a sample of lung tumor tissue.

The CDR3 protein is CDSRTRGRYSNQPQHF. CDR3 sequence (DNA): TGTGACAGTAGAACCAGGGGAAGGTATAGCAATCAGCCCCAGCATTTT. J is TRBJ1-5 and V is TRBV19, with D possibly TRBD1 on 6 matching bases. Germline CDR1 LNHDA, CDR2 SQIVND (reference sequence). CDR3 length equals 16 residues.